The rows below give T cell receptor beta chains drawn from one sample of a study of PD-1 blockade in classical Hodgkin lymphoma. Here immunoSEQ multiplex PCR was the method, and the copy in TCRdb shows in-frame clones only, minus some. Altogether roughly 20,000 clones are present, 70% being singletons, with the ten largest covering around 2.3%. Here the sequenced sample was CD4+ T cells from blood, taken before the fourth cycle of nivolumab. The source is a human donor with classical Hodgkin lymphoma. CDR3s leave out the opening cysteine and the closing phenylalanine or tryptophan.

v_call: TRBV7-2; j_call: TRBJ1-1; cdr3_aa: ASSLVGSRVNAF
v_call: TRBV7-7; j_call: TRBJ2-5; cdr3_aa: ASSLGGSGQETQY
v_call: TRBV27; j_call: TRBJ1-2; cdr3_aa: ASSPRAGFYGYT
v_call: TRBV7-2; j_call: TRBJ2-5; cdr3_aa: ASSAGVQETQY
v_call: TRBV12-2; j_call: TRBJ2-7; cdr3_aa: ASPGEQY
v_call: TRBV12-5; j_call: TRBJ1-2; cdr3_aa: ASGLGGGLGYT
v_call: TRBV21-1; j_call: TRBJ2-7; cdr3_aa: ASSKVPGPHEQY
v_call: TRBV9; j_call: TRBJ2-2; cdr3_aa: ASSPRTTNTGELF
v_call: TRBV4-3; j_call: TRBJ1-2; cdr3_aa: ASSQDLQGGRGYT
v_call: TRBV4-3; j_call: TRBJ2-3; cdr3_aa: ASSLMTSGTDTQY
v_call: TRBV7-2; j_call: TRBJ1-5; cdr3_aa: ASSGQSNQPQH
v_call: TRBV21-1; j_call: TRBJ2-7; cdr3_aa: ASSTPRDRAFSGEDEQY
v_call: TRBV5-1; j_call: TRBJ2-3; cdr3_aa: ASSPGQITDTQY
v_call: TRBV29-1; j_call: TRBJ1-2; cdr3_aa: SVEDYYGYT
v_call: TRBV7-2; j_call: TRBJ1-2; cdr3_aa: ASSLAGQGAQGYT
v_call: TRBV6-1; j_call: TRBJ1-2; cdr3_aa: ASRDTGGNYGYT
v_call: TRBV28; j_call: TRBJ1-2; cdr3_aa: ASSPGQGNGYT